The 18 T cell receptor beta chains reported below all come from one sample, sequenced in a study of T cell therapy after organ transplantation. Clones were sequenced by immunoSEQ multiplex PCR, and TCRdb holds only the in-frame ones, with some missing. This table has about 50,000 clones, about 94% appearing once. For these TCRs, the target antigens are not known. Sequencing was performed on CD8+ T cells from blood, taken before autologous CMV-specific T cell therapy. All receptors derive from a human patient who had received a solid organ transplant and had CMV disease.

The rearrangement links TRBV29-1 to TRBJ2-1; D may match TRBD1 or TRBD2 (5 bases each). The CDR3 contains 15 residues. Deletions cut 1 base from V and 0 bases from J, with 10 bases between. Germline loops: CDR1 SQVTM, CDR2 ANQGSEA. CDR3 sequence: CSVEGPGSSYNEQFF. For the CDR3, the DNA is TGCAGCGTTGAAGGGCCAGGGAGCTCCTACAATGAGCAGTTCTTC.

As to this clone: Different DNA sequences within this sample yield the same CDR3. J is TRBJ1-1 and V is TRBV6-5; weak D call: TRBD1 (5 bases). The CDR3 runs to 12 residues. The germline V gene has CDR1 MNHEY and CDR2 SVGAGI. V dropped 2 bases and J dropped 5 bases, with 6 bases sitting between them. CDR3 in amino acids: CASSYGGTEAFF. DNA of the CDR3: TGTGCCAGCAGTTACGGGGGGACTGAAGCTTTCTTT.

This clone has only a few counts. This chain links TRBV10-2 with TRBJ1-1, with D maybe TRBD1 (6 bases). V lost 5 bases, J lost 0 bases, and 10 bases lay in between. The V gene's germline CDR1 is WSHSY and CDR2 SAAADI. The CDR3 extends over 14 amino acids. CDR3 nucleotides: TGCGCCAGCAGTCCAGGGGCCATGAACACTGAAGCTTTCTTT. The encoded protein is CASSPGAMNTEAFF.

CDR3 sequence: CASSLVRGPGTEAFF. CDR3 nucleotide sequence: TGTGCCAGCAGTTTAGTCCGGGGGCCGGGCACTGAAGCTTTCTTT. V and J are TRBV27 and TRBJ1-1; possibly TRBD1 for D (6 bases). The V gene's germline CDR1 is MNHEY and CDR2 SMNVEV (reference sequence). The CDR3 sequence is 15 residues long. Trimming pared 2 bases from V and 4 bases from J, leaving 14 bases between.

The CDR3 region has the DNA TGCGCCAGCAGCCAAGAGGGGACAGAACGAAACTCTCAAGAGACCCAGTACTTC. It yields the protein CASSQEGTERNSQETQYF. This chain joins TRBV4-3 and TRBJ2-5; 7 bases are shared with TRBD1. The CDR3 is 18 amino acids. V dropped 0 bases and J dropped 2; count of bases not matched to a gene: 12. Germline loops: CDR1 LGHNA, CDR2 YSLEER.

J is TRBJ2-7 and V is TRBV15, with 7 positions matching TRBD2. The CDR3 is 14 residues long. The V gene end was trimmed by 1 base and the J gene end by 4 bases; junction bases not matched to a gene: 4. The germline gives CDR1 LNHNV, CDR2 YYDKDF (reference sequence). The CDR3 bases are TGTGCCACCAGCAGAGGGCTAGCGGAATACGAGCAGTACTTC. Translating it yields CATSRGLAEYEQYF.

The chain joins TRBV2 to TRBJ1-2; possibly TRBD1 for D (6 bases). The CDR3 sequence is 14 residues long. With 2 bases removed from V and 2 bases from J, the gap between germline ends came to 9 bases. Germline CDR1 and CDR2: SNHLY and FYNNEI. The CDR3 coding sequence is TGTGCCAGCAGTGAATCAGGGGACAACTATGGCTACACCTTC. Residues: CASSESGDNYGYTF.

This clone has just one count. The rearrangement links TRBV5-6 to TRBJ2-5; possible D gene TRBD2, 5 bases. The DNA end lines up better with TRBJ2-7; the J call may be wrong. CDR3 length: 14 amino acids. Germline CDR1 and CDR2: SGHDT and YYEEEE. CDR3 sequence (DNA): TGTGCCAGCAGCTTGGCCGGGAAGCCGGGCGAGCAGTACTTC. Residues: CASSLAGKPGEQYF.

This chain links TRBV11-2 with TRBJ2-2, with D unclear. Germline lookup yields CDR1 SGHAT and CDR2 FQNNGV. This CDR3 is built from 13 residues. Trimming left V 8 bases short and J 0 bases short, with 7 bases between. The DNA for the CDR3 is TGTGCCAGCTCCTTGGCGAACACCGGGGAGCTGTTTTTT. This codes for CASSLANTGELFF.

The chain employs TRBV4-2 and TRBJ2-2; 9 bases are shared with TRBD1. The germline gives CDR1 LGHNA, CDR2 YNFKEQ. This CDR3 region has 16 residues. The ends lost 1 base at V and 6 bases at J; junction bases unmatched: 6. The CDR3 sequence is CASSQGTGDWAGELFF. The CDR3 coding sequence is TGTGCCAGCAGCCAAGGGACAGGGGATTGGGCCGGGGAGCTGTTTTTT.

The V gene is TRBV5-8, the J gene TRBJ2-1; 16 positions agree with TRBD2. The CDR3 spans 19 residues. The V gene's germline CDR1 is SGHTS and CDR2 YDEGEE. With 3 bases clipped from V and 0 bases from J, the junction kept 6 bases outside the gene matches. CDR3 sequence: CASSSGLAGGLSSYNEQFF. The CDR3 DNA reads as TGTGCCAGCAGCTCGGGACTAGCGGGGGGGCTAAGCTCCTACAATGAGCAGTTCTTC. Full variable domain (rest looked up from reference TRBV5-8 and TRBJ2-1): EAGVTQSPTHLIKTRGQQATLRCSPISGHTSVYWYQQALGLGLQFLLWYDEGEERNRGNFPPRFSGRQFPNYSSELNVNALELEDSALYLCASSSGLAGGLSSYNEQFFGPGTRLTVL.

The rearrangement links TRBV5-6 to TRBJ2-1; 11 positions match TRBD1. In germline, CDR1 is SGHDT, CDR2 YYEEEE. This CDR3 has 15 amino acids. Germline trimming cut 3 bases from V and 6 bases from J; bases unmatched to any gene: 5. In nucleotides, the CDR3 is TGTGCCAGCAGCTGGCCAGGACAGGGGGCCAATGAGCAGTTCTTC. It yields the protein CASSWPGQGANEQFF. The complete variable domain, with remaining parts taken from reference TRBV5-6 and TRBJ2-1, reads DAGVTQSPTHLIKTRGQQVTLRCSPKSGHDTVSWYQQALGQGPQFIFQYYEEEERQRGNFPDRFSGHQFPNYSSELNVNALLLGDSALYLCASSWPGQGANEQFFGPGTRLTVL.

V gene TRBV30 combines with J gene TRBJ2-3; no definite D call. Germline loops: CDR1 GTSNPN, CDR2 SVGIG (reference sequence). V was pared by 6 bases and J by 2 bases, with 12 bases between. This CDR3 is 13 amino acids long. The CDR3, as DNA: TGTGCCTGCCCTGGGGTTATCACAGATACGCAGTATTTT. This sequence encodes CACPGVITDTQYF.

This chain uses TRBV19 with TRBJ1-5; unclear D gene. The V gene's germline CDR1 is LNHDA and CDR2 SQIVND (reference sequence). This CDR3 is 14 amino acids long. Trimming took off 3 bases at V and 7 bases at J, with 13 bases between the two ends. The CDR3 DNA is TGTGCCAGTAGTATTTCGCAGCCCTGGCAGCCCCAGCATTTT. Protein sequence: CASSISQPWQPQHF.

Regarding this clone: Its ends do not fully match the called genes, so a read error is possible. This chain uses TRBV4-1 with TRBJ2-1; a weak D match, TRBD1 (6 bases). This CDR3 is built from 13 residues. CDR1 and CDR2 from the germline V gene are MGHRA and YSYEKL. This chain's CDR3 is CASSQAGAGEQFF. As DNA, the CDR3 is TGCGCCAGCAGTCAAGCAGGGGCTGGTGAGCAGTTCTTC.

This chain joins TRBV4-3 and TRBJ1-2; weak D call: TRBD1 (6 bases). Trimming stripped 0 bases from V and 4 bases from J, with 6 bases between. There are 13 residues in the CDR3. Germline V gene lookup returns CDR1 LGHNA and CDR2 YSLEER. CDR3 region: CASSQDRGYGYTF. Here the CDR3 DNA reads TGCGCCAGCAGCCAAGACAGGGGCTATGGCTACACCTTC.

This sequence joins TRBV6-1 and TRBJ2-5; 9 bases agree with TRBD2. The CDR3 has 15 amino acids. With V trimmed by 2 bases and J by 2 bases, 3 bases remained unmatched. The V gene's germline CDR1 is MNHNS and CDR2 SASEGT. CDR3 nucleotide sequence: TGTGCCAGCAGTGAACTTAGCGGGGGACAAGAGACCCAGTACTTC. Its protein product is CASSELSGGQETQYF.

The chain employs TRBV4-2 and TRBJ1-2; D gene ambiguous. The CDR3 runs 15 residues. Trimming stripped 1 base from V and 5 bases from J, with 14 bases between. Germline V gene data show CDR1 as LGHNA and CDR2 as YNFKEQ. This CDR3 reads CASSQGAGRPYGYTF. The CDR3 nucleotides read TGTGCCAGCAGCCAAGGGGCTGGCAGGCCGTATGGCTACACCTTC.